These 28 T cell receptor beta chains originate from one sample sequenced in a study of cytomegalovirus exposure and HLA in healthy donors. Vbeta (60) and Jbeta (13) primers were used in the PCR. Assay used: immunoSEQ multiplex PCR; TCRdb lists only in-frame clones, some missing. The sample shows under 200,000 clones, about 80% of them seen only once. Input material: PBMCs. The receptors come from a woman aged 25 to 39 in good health and CMV-seropositive.

The V gene is TRBV4-3, the J gene TRBJ1-3; a possible D gene is TRBD1 (5 bases). Germline loops: CDR1 LGHNA, CDR2 YSLEER. The ends were cut back, 3 bases at V and 0 bases at J, with 15 bases in the middle. This CDR3 comprises 17 residues. CDR3 bases: TGCGCCAGCAGCCAGCAAACAGGTCCAAGCTCTGGAAACACCATATATTTT. Translation: CASSQQTGPSSGNTIYF.

The chain has TRBV30 and TRBJ2-5; tentatively, D is TRBD2 (6 bases). The CDR3 is made up of 13 amino acids. CDR1 GTSNPN and CDR2 SVGIG come from the germline V gene (reference sequence). Trimming cost V 3 bases and J 0 bases, with 8 bases left between them. As DNA, the CDR3 is TGTGCCTGGAGCGAGCGGGACCAAGAGACCCAGTACTTC. Amino acid sequence: CAWSERDQETQYF.

At least ten counts were recorded for this clone. This sequence joins TRBV2 and TRBJ1-1; D not certain. Per germline, CDR1 SNHLY and CDR2 FYNNEI. Trimming shortened V by 6 bases and J by 6 bases, and 11 bases separated the two germline ends. CDR3 length: 12 amino acids. CDR3 protein: CASRREDPEAFF. The DNA for the CDR3 is TGTGCCAGCAGGAGGGAAGACCCTGAAGCTTTCTTT.

This clone was picked up a small number of times. This chain uses TRBV27 with TRBJ2-1; TRBD2 aligns across 7 bases. The germline V gene has CDR1 MNHEY and CDR2 SMNVEV (reference sequence). Trimming took 3 bases from V and 3 from J; bases not matched to a gene: 5. The CDR3 covers 15 residues. The CDR3 DNA reads as TGTGCCAGCAGTTTCTCGGGAGGCCACTACAATGAGCAGTTCTTC. This sequence encodes CASSFSGGHYNEQFF.

This chain joins TRBV2 and TRBJ1-3; 12 positions match TRBD1. Germline trimming cut 0 bases from V and 4 bases from J; bases unmatched to any gene: 4. The CDR3 has 17 residues. CDR1 and CDR2 from the germline V gene are SNHLY and FYNNEI. The CDR3 sequence is CASSEAPGQGAGNTIYF. For the CDR3, the DNA is TGTGCCAGCAGTGAAGCGCCGGGACAGGGGGCGGGAAACACCATATATTTT. Using reference TRBV2 and TRBJ1-3 for the parts outside the CDR3, the full variable domain is EPEVTQTPSHQVTQMGQEVILRCVPISNHLYFYWYRQILGQKVEFLVSFYNNEISEKSEIFDDQFSVERPDGSNFTLKIRSTKLEDSAMYFCASSEAPGQGAGNTIYFGEGSWLTVV.

This clone was seen more than once but under ten times. V and J are TRBV29-1 and TRBJ1-4; D may be TRBD1 (6 bases). With 4 bases removed from V and 5 bases from J, the gap between germline ends came to 11 bases. Germline values: CDR1 SQVTM, CDR2 ANQGSEA. The CDR3 is 13 amino acids. CDR3: CSVAQGINEKLFF. CDR3 coding DNA: TGCAGCGTTGCCCAGGGGATAAATGAAAAACTGTTTTTT.

This clone appeared a few times. CDR3 amino acids: CASSLVLAGDNEQFF. CDR3 sequence (DNA): TGTGCCAGCAGCTTAGTCCTAGCGGGAGACAATGAGCAGTTCTTC. J is TRBJ2-1 and V is TRBV7-2; 10 bases match TRBD2. Trimming removed 1 base from V and 5 bases from J; junction bases left unmatched: 2. Germline-derived CDR1 and CDR2 are SGHTA and FQGNSA. The CDR3 sequence is 15 residues long.

The CDR3 DNA reads as TGTGCCAGCAGCGATGCTACGTCTGAAGCTTTCTTT. Its protein is CASSDATSEAFF. This chain connects TRBV7-9 to TRBJ1-1, with no clear D. The CDR3 loop spans 12 amino acids. Germline V gene sequence: CDR1 SEHNR, CDR2 FQNEAQ (reference sequence). Trimming left V 5 bases short and J 6 bases short, with 10 bases between.

This rearrangement joins TRBV6-5 to TRBJ2-5; D is possibly TRBD1 (5 bases). V was clipped by 2 bases and J by 2 bases, with 12 bases between them. The CDR3 length is 15 residues. Germline-derived CDR1 and CDR2 are MNHEY and SVGAGI. The CDR3 reads CASSYTQASQETQYF. In DNA form, the CDR3 reads TGTGCCAGCAGTTACACACAGGCATCTCAAGAGACCCAGTACTTC.

In regard to this clone: The junction departs from the called germline gene at one end, perhaps through a read error. This sequence joins TRBV7-2 and TRBJ1-2; weak D call: TRBD1 (6 bases). Germline values: CDR1 SGHTA, CDR2 FQGNSA. The CDR3 spans 13 residues. In DNA, the CDR3 is TGTGCCAGCAGCTTAAAGGGAATCAGGGACATATGCTTC. Protein sequence: CASSLKGIRDICF.

This chain uses TRBV9 with TRBJ1-2, with 8 bases aligning to TRBD1. The CDR3 runs to 15 residues. The V and J ends lost 3 bases and 1 base, in that order; junction bases with no gene match: 5. Germline V CDR1 and CDR2: SGDLS, YYNGEE. The CDR3 sequence: CASSGRQGYNYGYTF. The CDR3 coding sequence is TGTGCCAGCAGCGGGCGACAGGGGTATAACTATGGCTACACCTTC. The full variable domain, rest sourced from reference TRBV9 and TRBJ1-2, is DSGVTQTPKHLITATGQRVTLRCSPRSGDLSVYWYQQSLDQGLQFLIQYYNGEERAKGNILERFSAQQFPDLHSELNLSSLELGDSALYFCASSGRQGYNYGYTFGSGTRLTVV.

The gene calls are TRBV7-2 and TRBJ2-6, with no clear D. V lost 7 bases and J lost 0, with 10 bases in between. The V gene's germline CDR1 is SGHTA and CDR2 FQGNSA. This CDR3 comprises 15 residues. CDR3 DNA: TGTGCCAGCATTATTAAATCCTCTGGGGCCAACGTCCTGACTTTC. It encodes CASIIKSSGANVLTF.

The genes are TRBV2 and TRBJ2-7, with a weak D call TRBD2 (6 bases). This CDR3 has 13 residues. Trimming stripped 4 bases from V and 2 bases from J, with 9 bases between. The V gene's germline CDR1 is SNHLY and CDR2 FYNNEI. The CDR3 region is CASSGGITYEQYF. CDR3 bases: TGTGCCAGCAGTGGCGGGATTACCTACGAGCAGTACTTC. The full variable domain, with the rest looked up from reference TRBV2 and TRBJ2-7, is EPEVTQTPSHQVTQMGQEVILRCVPISNHLYFYWYRQILGQKVEFLVSFYNNEISEKSEIFDDQFSVERPDGSNFTLKIRSTKLEDSAMYFCASSGGITYEQYFGPGTRLTVT.

This clone was seen a few times. The chain carries TRBV5-1 and TRBJ1-2; D is uncertain. The CDR3 spans 15 residues. V was trimmed by 6 bases and J by 0 bases, leaving 15 bases between them. Germline CDR1 is SGHRS and CDR2 is YFSETQ. CDR3 protein: CASTPSGPANYGYTF. CDR3 DNA: TGCGCCAGCACCCCCAGCGGGCCCGCTAACTATGGCTACACCTTC.

This chain connects TRBV19 to TRBJ1-4; D might be TRBD1 (5 bases). The CDR3 runs to 15 residues. The germline V gene has CDR1 LNHDA and CDR2 SQIVND (reference sequence). Trimming stripped 5 bases from V and 0 bases from J, with 10 bases between. The CDR3 nucleotides read TGTGCCAGTAGTCCCGCGACAGCAACTAATGAAAAACTGTTTTTT. Residues: CASSPATATNEKLFF.

This clone was counted only a few times. The rearrangement uses TRBV7-2 and TRBJ2-3, with a possible D match to TRBD2 (5 bases). CDR1 and CDR2 from the germline V gene are SGHTA and FQGNSA. Trimming removed 1 base from V and 4 bases from J, with 9 bases in between. This CDR3 spans 14 amino acids. CDR3 amino acids: CASSLGIGADTQYF. The CDR3, as DNA: TGTGCCAGCAGCTTAGGGATCGGGGCAGATACGCAGTATTTT.

This chain uses TRBV7-9 with TRBJ1-2; no definite D call. The CDR3 extends over 14 amino acids. V was trimmed by 1 base and J by 3 bases, leaving 9 bases between them. The germline V gene has CDR1 SEHNR and CDR2 FQNEAQ (reference sequence). The CDR3 loop is CASSLVEGHYGYTF. CDR3 DNA sequence: TGTGCCAGCAGCTTAGTCGAGGGCCACTATGGCTACACCTTC.

This chain connects TRBV5-1 to TRBJ1-5; D ambiguous. The CDR3 extends over 16 amino acids. Germline CDR1 is SGHRS and CDR2 is YFSETQ. The germline V and J ends were trimmed by 2 bases and 0 bases, with 12 bases remaining between them. The CDR3 bases are TGCGCCAGCAGCTTATCAGGCGACAATAGCAATCAGCCCCAGCATTTT. Protein sequence: CASSLSGDNSNQPQHF.

The gene calls are TRBV28 and TRBJ2-3, with D possibly TRBD2 on 5 matching bases. This CDR3 comprises 14 residues. Deletions cut 6 bases from V and 3 bases from J, with 13 bases between. Germline-derived CDR1 and CDR2 are MDHEN and SYDVKM. The CDR3 region is CASSLSWRTDTQYF. Here the CDR3 DNA reads TGTGCCAGCAGCCTCAGCTGGAGGACAGATACGCAGTATTTT.

The gene calls are TRBV21-1 and TRBJ2-1; the table names TRBD1, a call not compared with the DNA. TRBV21-1 is marked as a pseudogene. This CDR3 contains 13 residues. The CDR3 is CASSRPSGNEQFF. DNA of the CDR3: TGTGCCAGCAGCAGGCCCTCTGGCAATGAGCAGTTCTTC.

The V and J genes are TRBV28 and TRBJ1-6; possible D gene TRBD1, 5 bases. The CDR3 covers 14 residues. Germline V CDR1 and CDR2: MDHEN, SYDVKM. V lost 2 bases, J lost 7 bases, and 9 bases lay in between. The CDR3 loop reads CASSLIDSNSPLHF. CDR3 bases: TGTGCCAGCAGTTTAATAGACAGCAATTCACCCCTCCACTTT. The complete variable domain, with remaining parts taken from reference TRBV28 and TRBJ1-6, reads DVKVTQSSRYLVKRTGEKVFLECVQDMDHENMFWYRQDPGLGLRLIYFSYDVKMKEKGDIPEGYSVSREKKERFSLILESASTNQTSMYLCASSLIDSNSPLHFGNGTRLTVT.

This clone appeared a few times. One end of the junction is discordant with germline, which a read error may explain. The genes are TRBV6-6 and TRBJ1-1; D ambiguous. Looked up from germline, CDR1 is MNHNY and CDR2 is SVGAGI (reference sequence). CDR3 size: 15 residues. The CDR3 loop reads CASSYSLSMNTEAFF. CDR3 DNA: TGTGCCAGCAGCTACTCACTCTCGATGAACACTGAAGCTTTCTTT.

This chain connects TRBV10-3 to TRBJ1-3; unclear D gene. The CDR3 contains 15 residues. Germline V gene lookup returns CDR1 ENHRY and CDR2 SYGVKD. V shed 6 bases and J shed 1 base, with 13 bases lying between them. CDR3 DNA: TGTGCCATCAGCAGTCCGCCAACGTCTGGAAACACCATATATTTT. Its protein is CAISSPPTSGNTIYF.

This chain uses TRBV14 with TRBJ2-2; TRBD2 matches 8 bases. This CDR3 spans 17 amino acids. The ends lost 5 bases at V and 2 bases at J; junction bases unmatched: 10. CDR1 and CDR2 (germline): SGHDN, FVKESK. CDR3 sequence reads: CASSSLAGPSNTGELFF. The CDR3 bases are TGTGCCAGCAGCTCTCTAGCGGGCCCCTCAAACACCGGGGAGCTGTTTTTT.

This clone was counted a single time. V is TRBV9 and J is TRBJ1-2; 8 bases align to TRBD1. Germline values: CDR1 SGDLS, CDR2 YYNGEE. Trimming removed 0 bases from V and 2 bases from J; junction bases left unmatched: 6. The CDR3 contains 16 residues. The CDR3 spells CASSVAWTGPNYGYTF. The CDR3 nucleotides are TGTGCCAGCAGCGTAGCCTGGACAGGGCCGAACTATGGCTACACCTTC.

This clone appeared once. V usage is TRBV4-3 and J usage is TRBJ1-6; maybe TRBD1 (5 bases). V shed 0 bases and J shed 10 bases, with 13 bases lying between them. The CDR3 length is 15 residues. CDR1 LGHNA and CDR2 YSLEER come from the germline V gene. The chain's CDR3 is CASSQDLQGDSPLHF. The CDR3 bases are TGCGCCAGCAGCCAAGATCTCCAGGGTGACTCACCCCTCCACTTT.

This clone was found a few times. The rearrangement links TRBV5-1 to TRBJ2-7, with 7 nucleotides matching TRBD2. J lost 2 bases, V lost 4 bases, and 12 bases had no gene match. There are 16 residues in the CDR3. Germline loops: CDR1 SGHRS, CDR2 YFSETQ. The CDR3: CASSRGGGNPTYEQYF. In DNA form, the CDR3 reads TGCGCCAGCAGCCGTGGGGGAGGGAATCCAACCTACGAGCAGTACTTC.

The rearrangement links TRBV4-3 to TRBJ1-1; 8 nucleotides line up with TRBD1. The CDR3 has 16 residues. Germline V gene lookup returns CDR1 LGHNA and CDR2 YSLEER. V gave up 4 bases and J gave up 0 bases; unmatched junction bases: 7. The CDR3 sequence is CASSLDREGLNTEAFF. In nucleotides, the CDR3 is TGCGCCAGCAGCCTGGACAGGGAGGGGCTGAACACTGAAGCTTTCTTT.